This T cell receptor (beta chain) derives from a study of T-cell reconstitution after alpha-beta-depleted transplantation in children. Study-wide results and limits: Recipient T cells and thymic progenitors that survived gave rise to the high TCRbeta diversity observed at day 60 in some patients.

Comments on this clonotype: Its specificity is not known.

It was with unique molecular identifiers that the TCRbeta library was prepared. TCRdb fed the PCR reads into MiXCR, producing one record per CDR3 protein. Found here are over 200,000 distinct CDR3 sequences, about 8.2% of them singletons; the top ten hold less than 40%. Trimming left V 2 bases short and J 4 bases short, with 15 bases between. The CDR3 consists of 15 residues. The germline gives CDR1 SGHRS, CDR2 YFSETQ. The sample in question was PBMCs, mostly from graft donor cells, obtained 360 days after TCRalphabeta/CD19-depleted stem cell transplant. This TCR came from a male patient aged 2 to 9 who had a stem cell transplant for acute myeloid leukemia, so the T cells may come from the graft donor. The gene calls are TRBV5-1 and TRBJ1-1; D remains ambiguous. The CDR3, as DNA: TGCGCCAGCAGCTTAGCCCACGGTGGTAGCACTGAAGCTTTCTTT. It yields the protein CASSLAHGGSTEAFF.